This T cell receptor beta chain was captured in a study of blood T cells in healthy people across ages. The V and J ends lost 3 bases and 3 bases, in that order; junction bases with no gene match: 8. This CDR3 is 16 amino acids long. The germline V gene encodes CDR1 SGHTA and CDR2 FQGNSA. Donors ranged from about 6 to 90 years old and were healthy Caucasians in Russia. Roughly 9.2 milliliters was the volume of peripheral blood drawn from each donor. Combining a sample-barcoded 5' primer with a J-beta primer mix, a second PCR ran for 7 to 11 cycles. TCRdb re-derived calls from the 5' RACE reads in MiXCR, one entry per CDR3 protein. The table records roughly 1.7 million distinct CDR3 sequences, around 35% of them present only once. Overall study results and limits: There was no known CMV status for donors, so expanded clonotype changes were possibly confounded. Among long-lived donors, naive CD4+ cells were more numerous and diversity higher than in aged donors.

On this clonotype itself: Its antigen is unknown.

V is TRBV7-2 and J is TRBJ2-1; TRBD2 agrees at 7 bases. Sequenced sample: blood. The TCR originated in a woman in her twenties or thirties in good health. CDR3 DNA sequence: TGTGCCAGCAGCTTCTTGAGGAGCGGGGACTACAATGAGCAGTTCTTC. Translating gives CASSFLRSGDYNEQFF.